These 16 T cell receptor beta chains were all obtained from the same sample, sequenced in a study of human T cells and chemical hapten exposure. The time point denotes: pre-sensitization, week 0. Noted treatment: therapeutic diphenylcyclopropenone sensitization with weekly scalp DPC. Via MiXCR, TCRdb re-called the RACE reads, giving one row per CDR3 protein. The sample carries tens of thousands of distinct CDR3 sequences, approximately 9.9% recorded once. The specimen was whole blood, collected in connection with sensitization to the hapten diphenylcyclopropenone (DPC). These receptors originate from a woman aged 40 to 55 with alopecia areata. Some clones in this sample may be carry-over from other donors' samples.

Ten or more counts support this clonotype. The chain recombines TRBV9 with TRBJ2-7; D remains unclear. Germline V gene data show CDR1 as SGDLS and CDR2 as YYNGEE. V lost 3 bases and J lost 6, with 10 bases in between. This CDR3 is built from 12 residues. The CDR3 bases are TGTGCCAGCAGCGATAAGAACAGCGAGCAGTACTTC. Translation: CASSDKNSEQYF.

In this sample, this clonotype turned up many times. The chain recombines TRBV27 with TRBJ2-7; a weak D match, TRBD1 (5 bases). The germline CDR1 and CDR2 sequences are MNHEY and SMNVEV (reference sequence). V was cut by 0 bases and J by 4 bases, with 10 bases left in between. The CDR3 loop spans 14 amino acids. The CDR3 reads CASSLSGRVYEQYF. DNA for the CDR3: TGTGCCAGCAGTTTATCTGGCAGGGTATACGAGCAGTACTTC.

At least ten counts were recorded for this clonotype. The gene calls are TRBV7-9 and TRBJ1-5; no reliable D call. V lost 5 bases, J lost 7 bases, and 9 bases lay in between. Germline V gives CDR1 SEHNR, CDR2 FQNEAQ (reference sequence). The CDR3 totals 12 residues. In DNA, the CDR3 is TGTGCCAGCAGCCCCGGCGGGCAGCCCCAGCATTTT. Translating it yields CASSPGGQPQHF.

This clonotype was seen only a few times. The chain uses TRBV20-1 and TRBJ2-6; TRBD2 aligns across 11 bases. J was trimmed by 0 bases and V by 0 bases; bases with no gene match: 10. The CDR3 runs 20 residues. Germline CDR1 reads DFQATT; CDR2 reads SNEGSKA (reference sequence). DNA for the CDR3: TGCAGTGCTAGAGATACTAGCGGGGGCCGCGATTACTCTGGGGCCAACGTCCTGACTTTC. Translated: CSARDTSGGRDYSGANVLTF.

The chain uses TRBV29-1 and TRBJ1-2; maybe TRBD1 (6 bases). V was cut by 4 bases and J by 1 base, with 16 bases left in between. Germline lookup yields CDR1 SQVTM and CDR2 ANQGSEA. The CDR3 contains 15 residues. CDR3 sequence reads: CSVGDRSYFNYGYTF. As DNA, the CDR3 is TGCAGCGTTGGAGACAGGTCCTACTTTAACTATGGCTACACCTTC.

This clonotype came up many times. The rearrangement links TRBV7-8 to TRBJ1-1; possibly TRBD1 for D (6 bases). The CDR3 contains 14 residues. The germline V gene encodes CDR1 SGHVS and CDR2 FQNEAQ. V was shortened by 5 bases and J by 1 base, with 11 bases between the two germline ends. The CDR3 is CASSNWGPNTEAFF. CDR3 nucleotide sequence: TGTGCCAGCAGCAATTGGGGGCCGAACACTGAAGCTTTCTTT.

This clonotype occurred a few times. CDR3 protein: CASRGTFATDTQYF. The CDR3 nucleotides read TGTGCCAGCAGGGGGACTTTCGCCACAGATACGCAGTATTTT. The gene calls are TRBV6-2 or TRBV6-3 and TRBJ2-3; weak D call: TRBD2 (6 bases). V was clipped by 6 bases and J by 2 bases, with 12 bases between them. CDR1 MNHEY and CDR2 SVGEGT come from the germline V gene. This CDR3 is built from 14 residues.

This clonotype was observed a handful of times. This chain links TRBV4-3 with TRBJ2-5; D possibly corresponds to TRBD2 (6 bases). Trimming removed 0 bases at V and 1 base at J, with 12 bases between. Germline V gene sequence: CDR1 LGHNA, CDR2 YSLEER. The CDR3 consists of 16 residues. The CDR3 protein is CASSQDLGLGQETQYF. Here the CDR3 DNA reads TGCGCCAGCAGCCAAGATTTGGGACTGGGCCAAGAGACCCAGTACTTC.

This chain connects TRBV27 to TRBJ2-3; D remains ambiguous. Germline V gene data show CDR1 as MNHEY and CDR2 as SMNVEV (reference sequence). V was trimmed by 9 bases and J by 2 bases, leaving 12 bases between them. The CDR3 has 13 amino acids. DNA for the CDR3: TGTGCCAGTCACGGACGGCCCACAGATACGCAGTATTTT. Encoded protein: CASHGRPTDTQYF.

There are a few counts of this clonotype. The chain combines TRBV7-9 with TRBJ1-5; D is unclear. Germline V CDR1 and CDR2: SEHNR, FQNEAQ (reference sequence). The germline V and J ends were trimmed by 1 base and 3 bases, with 7 bases remaining between them. This CDR3 is built from 14 residues. The CDR3, as DNA: TGTGCCAGCAGCTTAGGCGCACACAATCAGCCCCAGCATTTT. Its protein product is CASSLGAHNQPQHF.

This clonotype has ten or more counts. V usage is TRBV20-1 and J usage is TRBJ1-5, with D tentatively TRBD1 (5 bases). CDR1 is DFQATT, CDR2 SNEGSKA, per germline (reference sequence). This CDR3 region has 13 residues. V dropped 5 bases and J dropped 1 base, with 9 bases sitting between them. The CDR3 here is CSAGGQSNQPQHF. The CDR3 DNA follows: TGCAGTGCTGGCGGACAAAGCAATCAGCCCCAGCATTTT.

This clonotype was seen at least ten times. The chain combines TRBV2 with TRBJ1-1; D gene ambiguous. Germline loops: CDR1 SNHLY, CDR2 FYNNEI. This CDR3 has 13 residues. V lost 9 bases and J lost 2, with 13 bases in between. CDR3 coding DNA: TGTGCCAGTCTTACGGACTACAACACTGAAGCTTTCTTT. Translated: CASLTDYNTEAFF.

The chain uses TRBV19 and TRBJ1-2; D is unclear. V dropped 9 bases and J dropped 6 bases, with 26 bases sitting between them. In germline, CDR1 is LNHDA, CDR2 SQIVND (reference sequence). This CDR3 is 16 amino acids long. DNA of the CDR3: TGTGCCAGCAAGGGCCACGAAGTCTACACCTTAGATGGCTACACCTTC. Translated, it gives CASKGHEVYTLDGYTF.

This clonotype showed up just a few times. V usage is TRBV20-1 and J usage is TRBJ2-5; TRBD2 might be the D (5 bases). The CDR3 is 13 amino acids. Germline CDR1 reads DFQATT; CDR2 reads SNEGSKA (reference sequence). Deletions cut 3 bases from V and 5 bases from J, with 13 bases between. The CDR3 coding sequence is TGCAGTGCTAGCTACGGGGATGGGGAGACCCAGTACTTC. This codes for CSASYGDGETQYF.

About this clonotype: A junction end diverges from the germline sequence, so it may reflect a read error. The V call is TRBV5-4, the J call TRBJ2-3; 9 nucleotides align to TRBD1. This CDR3 is built from 14 residues. Germline CDR1 is SGHNT and CDR2 is YYREEE (reference sequence). The CDR3 reads CASLQGASTDTQYF. Here the CDR3 DNA reads TGTGCCAGCTTACAGGGGGCTAGCACAGACACGCAGTATTTT.

This clonotype was seen only a few times. The chain recombines TRBV10-3 with TRBJ1-2; D is ambiguous. V lost 3 bases, J lost 7 bases, and 9 bases lay in between. The germline V gene encodes CDR1 ENHRY and CDR2 SYGVKD. CDR3 size: 12 residues. The DNA for the CDR3 is TGTGCCATCAGTGAAGACGTATTTGGCTACACCTTC. This sequence encodes CAISEDVFGYTF.